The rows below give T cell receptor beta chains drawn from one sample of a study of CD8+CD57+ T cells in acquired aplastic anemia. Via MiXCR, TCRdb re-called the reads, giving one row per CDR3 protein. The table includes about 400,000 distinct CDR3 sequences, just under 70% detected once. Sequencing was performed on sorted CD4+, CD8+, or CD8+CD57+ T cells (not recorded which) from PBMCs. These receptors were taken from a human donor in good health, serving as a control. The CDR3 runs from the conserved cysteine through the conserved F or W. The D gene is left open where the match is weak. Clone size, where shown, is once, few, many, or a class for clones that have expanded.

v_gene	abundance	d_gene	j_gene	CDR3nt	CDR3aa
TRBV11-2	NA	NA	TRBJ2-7	TGTGCCAGCAGCTTAGACAGCAGGGGCAACGAGCAGTACTTC	CASSLDSRGNEQYF
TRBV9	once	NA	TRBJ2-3	TGTGCTAGCGGTTTGGGGGGCCGGCAGCCCCAGTATTTT	CASGLGGRQPQYF
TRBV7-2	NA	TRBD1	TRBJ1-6	TGTGCCAGCACCTTTCCAGGGGGCGACGGACATGGCCACTTT	CASTFPGGDGHGHF
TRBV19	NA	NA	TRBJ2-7	TGTGCCAGTAGTATCTCGGGGGAGCAGTACTTC	CASSISGEQYF
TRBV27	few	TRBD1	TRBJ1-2	TGTGCCAGCAGTCAAATACCGGGACAGGGGACCTATGGCTACACCTTC	CASSQIPGQGTYGYTF
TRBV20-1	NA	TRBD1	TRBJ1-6	TGCAGTGCTAGCCCGGACAGGGGTGTACCCCTCCACTTT	CSASPDRGVPLHF
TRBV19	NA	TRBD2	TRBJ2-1	TGTGCCAGTAGTCCAGACCGCGGGGGGGCCGGCAATGAGCAGTTCTTC	CASSPDRGGAGNEQFF
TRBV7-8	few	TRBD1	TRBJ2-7	TGTGCCAGCAGCCACCGACAGGGGAATTCCCCATACGAGCAGTACTTC	CASSHRQGNSPYEQYF
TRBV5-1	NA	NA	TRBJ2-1	TGCGCCAGCAGCTTGGTACCGGGCAACAATGAGCAGTTCTTC	CASSLVPGNNEQFF
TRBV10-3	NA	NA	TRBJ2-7	TGTGCCATACGCAGGGATGGCTCGTACGAGCAGTACTTC	CAIRRDGSYEQYF